The entry that follows covers one T cell receptor (beta chain) sequence. This record comes from a study of OX40 agonist ivuxolimab in advanced cancers. Study-level background: From 23 to 79 years was the age range, with a mean of about 56 years, and around 80% were male.

Only in-frame clones appear in the TCRdb table, and some are missing; sequencing was by immunoSEQ multiplex PCR. The sample contains about 46,000 clones, roughly 84% of which appear only once. The CDR3 covers 15 residues. Trimming cost V 3 bases and J 2 bases; bases outside gene matches: 5. Germline V gives CDR1 SGHRS, CDR2 YFSETQ. The chain couples TRBV5-1 to TRBJ2-7; 10 positions match TRBD2. The sequencing here drew on CD4+ or CD8+ T cells sorted from blood, taken in a trial of the OX40 agonist ivuxolimab. The sequence came from an adult with an advanced solid tumor such as melanoma, head and neck, liver or kidney cancer. The CDR3 DNA sequence: TGCGCCAGCAGCTCTAGCGGGAGAGGGGCCTACGAGCAGTACTTC. It translates to CASSSSGRGAYEQYF.